The 29 T cell receptor beta chains below all came from one sample that was sequenced in a study of beta chain features in type 1 diabetes. What was sequenced were expressed TCRB transcripts, since all of the isolated RNA had been reverse transcribed. The repertoire was sequenced with immunoSEQ multiplex PCR; TCRdb's copy has only in-frame clones and lacks some. The sample comprises some 150,000 clones, about 10% of which are singletons, and under 1.5% rests with the top ten. The sample consisted of naive CD4+ T cells from blood. The receptors were sampled from a man between 18 and 35 years old in good health.

This clone was counted only a few times. The J gene is TRBJ2-5, the V gene TRBV6-5, with a possible D match to TRBD1 (6 bases). This CDR3 is built from 14 residues. CDR1 is MNHEY, CDR2 SVGAGI, per germline. V lost 2 bases and J 4 bases, leaving 11 bases between the germline ends. The CDR3 bases are TGTGCCAGCAGTTACGCAGGACAGAGAGAGACCCAGTACTTC. Translated: CASSYAGQRETQYF.

This clone was detected a few times. V gene TRBV5-1 combines with J gene TRBJ2-2; D perhaps matches TRBD1 (5 bases). In germline, CDR1 is SGHRS, CDR2 YFSETQ. Deletions cut 1 base from V and 1 base from J, with 11 bases between. The CDR3 runs 16 residues. The chain's CDR3 is CASSLFVGVNTGELFF. The CDR3 DNA reads TGCGCCAGCAGCTTGTTTGTAGGGGTGAACACCGGGGAGCTGTTTTTT.

J is TRBJ2-7 and V is TRBV27; the D gene is possibly TRBD1 (5 bases). The germline CDR1 and CDR2 sequences are MNHEY and SMNVEV (reference sequence). The CDR3 contains 14 residues. The ends were cut back, 2 bases at V and 0 bases at J, with 8 bases in the middle. CDR3 sequence reads: CASSLQGSSYEQYF. The CDR3 DNA reads TGTGCCAGCAGTTTACAGGGAAGCTCCTACGAGCAGTACTTC.

This clone was counted ten times or more. The chain recombines TRBV19 with TRBJ2-5; D remains ambiguous. The CDR3 runs to 13 residues. V lost 3 bases to trimming and J lost 1 base, with 6 bases between them. Germline lookup yields CDR1 LNHDA and CDR2 SQIVND (reference sequence). In DNA, the CDR3 is TGTGCCAGTAGTATTTACGGCCAAGAGACCCAGTACTTC. Its protein product is CASSIYGQETQYF.

The chain carries TRBV2 and TRBJ2-3; no clear D gene. Germline V gene data show CDR1 as SNHLY and CDR2 as FYNNEI. The CDR3 is made up of 15 amino acids. Trimming pared 5 bases from V and 0 bases from J, leaving 12 bases between. DNA of the CDR3: TGTGCCAGCAGTATTGGGCTCCCTAGCACAGATACGCAGTATTTT. Its protein is CASSIGLPSTDTQYF.

The V call is TRBV7-9, the J call TRBJ2-7; the D gene is possibly TRBD2 (6 bases). The CDR3 spans 14 residues. Trimming pared 1 base from V and 4 bases from J, leaving 11 bases between. Germline-derived CDR1 and CDR2 are SEHNR and FQNEAQ (reference sequence). In DNA, the CDR3 is TGTGCCAGCAGCTTAGGGCAGGGACTGTACGAGCAGTACTTC. Translation: CASSLGQGLYEQYF.

This clone was detected only a few times. This chain's CDR3 is CASSPGVYYEQYF. Written as DNA, the CDR3 is TGTGCCAGCAGCCCGGGGGTTTACTACGAGCAGTACTTC. V is TRBV6-5 and J is TRBJ2-7; weak D call: TRBD2 (6 bases). Trimming left V 6 bases short and J 3 bases short, with 12 bases between. The germline CDR1 and CDR2 sequences are MNHEY and SVGAGI. The CDR3 is made up of 13 amino acids.

The rearrangement links TRBV4-3 to TRBJ1-3; TRBD1 matches 11 bases. CDR3 length: 15 residues. Germline CDR1 and CDR2: LGHNA and YSLEER. Unmatched junction bases numbered 5, after V lost 3 bases and J lost 7 bases. This CDR3 is CASSHRTGGWNTIYF. CDR3 bases: TGCGCCAGCAGCCATCGGACAGGGGGCTGGAACACCATATATTTT.

The chain uses TRBV6-1 and TRBJ2-4, with 7 bases matching TRBD2. With 8 bases clipped from V and 5 bases from J, the junction kept 12 bases outside the gene matches. CDR3 length equals 15 residues. Germline V gene data show CDR1 as MNHNS and CDR2 as SASEGT. In DNA form, the CDR3 reads TGTGCCAGCTCCCGGGCGGGGGATGGGGAAAACATTCAGTACTTC. Translation gives CASSRAGDGENIQYF.

The chain uses TRBV7-9 and TRBJ1-1, with 8 bases lining up with TRBD1. Germline trimming cut 5 bases from V and 0 bases from J; bases unmatched to any gene: 5. This CDR3 spans 15 amino acids. CDR1 and CDR2 from the germline V gene are SEHNR and FQNEAQ (reference sequence). The CDR3 loop reads CASSLGQGLNTEAFF. The CDR3 coding sequence is TGTGCCAGCAGCCTAGGACAGGGACTGAACACTGAAGCTTTCTTT.

The chain combines TRBV5-4 with TRBJ2-5; 7 bases are a match to TRBD1. This CDR3 is built from 16 residues. V was clipped by 4 bases and J by 5 bases; unmatched bases: 14. CDR1 is SGHNT, CDR2 YYREEE, per germline (reference sequence). DNA of the CDR3: TGTGCCAGCAGCGCATCGGAAGGGGGCGCCCGGGAGACCCAGTACTTC. Protein sequence: CASSASEGGARETQYF. Filled out from reference TRBV5-4 and TRBJ2-5, the complete variable domain reads ETGVTQSPTHLIKTRGQQVTLRCSSQSGHNTVSWYQQALGQGPQFIFQYYREEENGRGNFPPRFSGLQFPNYSSELNVNALELDDSALYLCASSASEGGARETQYFGPGTRLLVL.

In its sample, this clone was seen a few times. V and J are TRBV18 and TRBJ1-6; 9 bases match TRBD1. Germline V gene lookup returns CDR1 KGHSH and CDR2 LQKENI. The CDR3 consists of 15 residues. V dropped 3 bases and J dropped 10; count of bases not matched to a gene: 7. CDR3 amino acids: CASSPAGQGQSPLHF. The DNA for the CDR3 is TGTGCCAGCTCACCCGCGGGACAGGGACAATCACCCCTCCACTTT.

This clone was detected a few times. The chain is built from TRBV20-1 and TRBJ2-5; D ambiguous. CDR1 is DFQATT and CDR2 is SNEGSKA in the germline V gene (reference sequence). Trimming shortened V by 2 bases and J by 8 bases, and 9 bases separated the two germline ends. CDR3 length: 11 amino acids. CDR3 in DNA: TGCAGTGCTAGAACCACAGATACCCAGTACTTC. Its protein is CSARTTDTQYF.

The V gene is TRBV2, the J gene TRBJ1-1; 7 bases map to TRBD1. Looked up from germline, CDR1 is SNHLY and CDR2 is FYNNEI. V dropped 6 bases and J dropped 3; count of bases not matched to a gene: 7. This CDR3 is built from 14 residues. In DNA form, the CDR3 reads TGTGCCAGCAGGGTAGACAGGGTTTACACTGAAGCTTTCTTT. The encoded protein is CASRVDRVYTEAFF.

This clone turned up a few times. The chain combines TRBV6-6 with TRBJ1-4, with D tentatively TRBD1 (6 bases). This CDR3 is 13 amino acids long. Germline CDR1 reads MNHNY; CDR2 reads SVGAGI (reference sequence). Trimming left V 5 bases short and J 7 bases short, with 11 bases between. The CDR3 spells CASSDHRVEKLFF. CDR3 nucleotide sequence: TGTGCCAGCAGTGACCACAGGGTTGAAAAACTGTTTTTT.

J is TRBJ2-7 and V is TRBV19; 8 bases line up with TRBD2. Germline loops: CDR1 LNHDA, CDR2 SQIVND (reference sequence). Trimming took 4 bases from V and 1 from J; bases not matched to a gene: 3. The CDR3 consists of 14 residues. The CDR3 bases are TGTGCCAGTAGTAAGCGGGGGATTTCCTACGAGCAGTACTTC. Protein sequence: CASSKRGISYEQYF.

This clone was observed a few times. The CDR3 DNA sequence: TGTGCCAGCAGCTTAGACGGGCGGGGACTCTATGGCTACACCTTC. This gives the protein CASSLDGRGLYGYTF. V gene TRBV5-4 combines with J gene TRBJ1-2, with D perhaps TRBD1 (5 bases). The CDR3 loop spans 15 amino acids. Per the germline V gene, CDR1 is SGHNT and CDR2 is YYREEE (reference sequence). Trimming cost V 2 bases and J 4 bases, with 15 bases left between them. Full variable domain (missing parts from reference TRBV5-4 and TRBJ1-2): ETGVTQSPTHLIKTRGQQVTLRCSSQSGHNTVSWYQQALGQGPQFIFQYYREEENGRGNFPPRFSGLQFPNYSSELNVNALELDDSALYLCASSLDGRGLYGYTFGSGTRLTVV.

The chain has TRBV6-1 and TRBJ1-5, with 9 bases fitting TRBD1. The CDR3 spans 14 residues. Germline V lookup: CDR1 MNHNS, CDR2 SASEGT. Trimming at V came to 5 bases and at J to 4 bases, leaving 3 bases not matched to a gene. CDR3 bases: TGTGCCAGCAGTAGACAGGGGGAAAATCAGCCCCAGCATTTT. Protein product: CASSRQGENQPQHF.

This rearrangement joins TRBV27 to TRBJ2-1; 7 nucleotides align to TRBD1. Germline trimming cut 5 bases from V and 4 bases from J; bases unmatched to any gene: 8. CDR1 and CDR2 (germline): MNHEY, SMNVEV (reference sequence). CDR3 length: 15 residues. This CDR3 is CASSLRDSRYNEQFF. CDR3 coding DNA: TGTGCCAGCAGTCTCCGGGACAGCAGATACAATGAGCAGTTCTTC.

The V and J genes are TRBV27 and TRBJ2-1; D might be TRBD1 (5 bases). V lost 0 bases and J 0 bases, leaving 12 bases between the germline ends. The CDR3 is made up of 17 amino acids. Germline V gene lookup returns CDR1 MNHEY and CDR2 SMNVEV (reference sequence). The CDR3 DNA follows: TGTGCCAGCAGTTTATCGGGGCAATACGTCTCCTACAATGAGCAGTTCTTC. The encoded protein is CASSLSGQYVSYNEQFF.

This clone has only a few counts. This sequence joins TRBV10-3 and TRBJ2-1; 7 bases are a match to TRBD2. CDR3 length equals 15 residues. Germline trimming cut 3 bases from V and 4 bases from J; bases unmatched to any gene: 6. Germline-derived CDR1 and CDR2 are ENHRY and SYGVKD. The CDR3 sequence: CAISDLSGEYNEQFF. Written as DNA, the CDR3 is TGTGCCATCAGTGATTTAAGCGGGGAGTACAATGAGCAGTTCTTC.

This clone was found a few times. The chain links TRBV11-2 to TRBJ2-3, with 8 bases identical to TRBD2. The CDR3 has 15 amino acids. The junction had 5 bases not matched to a gene; V was cut back by 4 bases and J by 2 bases. The germline V gene has CDR1 SGHAT and CDR2 FQNNGV. In DNA, the CDR3 is TGTGCCAGCAGCTCAACTAGCGGATACACAGATACGCAGTATTTT. Its translation: CASSSTSGYTDTQYF.

CDR3 loop: CASSERTDNTGELFF. The CDR3 DNA reads as TGTGCCAGCAGCGAGCGGACGGACAACACCGGGGAGCTGTTTTTT. The chain uses TRBV7-9 and TRBJ2-2; TRBD2 might be the D (5 bases). This CDR3 has 15 residues. V lost 5 bases and J lost 2, with 12 bases in between. The germline V gene has CDR1 SEHNR and CDR2 FQNEAQ (reference sequence).

The table lists this clone with a few counts. V is TRBV7-2 and J is TRBJ1-1; 11 bases fit TRBD1. The trim removed 1 base at V and 6 bases at J, leaving 7 bases unmatched. The CDR3 has 16 amino acids. Germline CDR1 reads SGHTA; CDR2 reads FQGNSA. The CDR3 DNA follows: TGTGCCAGCAGCTTAGGTTGGGACAGGGGGATCGCTGAAGCTTTCTTT. Encoded protein: CASSLGWDRGIAEAFF.

This clone turned up a few times. J is TRBJ2-1 and V is TRBV5-1; TRBD1 matches 7 bases. The CDR3 has 15 residues. V was clipped by 1 base and J by 4 bases; unmatched bases: 5. From germline, CDR1 is SGHRS and CDR2 YFSETQ. The CDR3 loop reads CASSLLGQQYNEQFF. The CDR3 coding sequence is TGCGCCAGCAGCTTGCTGGGACAGCAATACAATGAGCAGTTCTTC.

This clone was found many times. The chain combines TRBV7-9 with TRBJ1-6, with TRBD1 matching over 9 bases. The germline gives CDR1 SEHNR, CDR2 FQNEAQ (reference sequence). The trim removed 5 bases at V and 9 bases at J, leaving 8 bases unmatched. This CDR3 region has 15 residues. The CDR3 sequence is CASSLWTGDPSPLHF. In nucleotides, the CDR3 is TGTGCCAGCAGCCTGTGGACAGGGGATCCTTCACCCCTCCACTTT.

This clone was recorded a few times. V usage is TRBV29-1 and J usage is TRBJ1-2; TRBD1 matches at 8 bases. Looked up from germline, CDR1 is SQVTM and CDR2 is ANQGSEA. The CDR3 covers 12 residues. The V segment lost 5 bases and the J segment 4 bases; nucleotides outside the gene matches: 3. In DNA form, the CDR3 reads TGCAGCGTTCAAACAGGGGGCTATGGCTACACCTTC. This gives the protein CSVQTGGYGYTF. Together with reference TRBV29-1 and TRBJ1-2, the CDR3 gives the full variable domain: SAVISQKPSRDICQRGTSLTIQCQVDSQVTMMFWYRQQPGQSLTLIATANQGSEATYESGFVIDKFPISRPNLTFSTLTVSNMSPEDSSIYLCSVQTGGYGYTFGSGTRLTVV.

This clone appeared a few times. V is TRBV29-1 and J is TRBJ2-3; 8 bases map to TRBD2. CDR1 SQVTM and CDR2 ANQGSEA come from the germline V gene. The J segment lost 8 bases and the V segment lost 4 bases, leaving 8 bases of the junction unmatched. The CDR3 has 13 amino acids. The CDR3 DNA is TGCAGCGTTGTTGTAGCGGGGTCAGGTACGCAGTATTTT. Translating gives CSVVVAGSGTQYF.

This chain connects TRBV6-1 to TRBJ1-2, with a tentative D call TRBD1 (5 bases). Germline values: CDR1 MNHNS, CDR2 SASEGT. The germline V and J ends were trimmed by 6 bases and 11 bases, with 22 bases remaining between them. The CDR3 is made up of 14 amino acids. The CDR3 spells CASRSLPRAGLYTF. Here the CDR3 DNA reads TGTGCCAGCAGAAGTCTGCCGAGGGCGGGGCTTTACACCTTC.